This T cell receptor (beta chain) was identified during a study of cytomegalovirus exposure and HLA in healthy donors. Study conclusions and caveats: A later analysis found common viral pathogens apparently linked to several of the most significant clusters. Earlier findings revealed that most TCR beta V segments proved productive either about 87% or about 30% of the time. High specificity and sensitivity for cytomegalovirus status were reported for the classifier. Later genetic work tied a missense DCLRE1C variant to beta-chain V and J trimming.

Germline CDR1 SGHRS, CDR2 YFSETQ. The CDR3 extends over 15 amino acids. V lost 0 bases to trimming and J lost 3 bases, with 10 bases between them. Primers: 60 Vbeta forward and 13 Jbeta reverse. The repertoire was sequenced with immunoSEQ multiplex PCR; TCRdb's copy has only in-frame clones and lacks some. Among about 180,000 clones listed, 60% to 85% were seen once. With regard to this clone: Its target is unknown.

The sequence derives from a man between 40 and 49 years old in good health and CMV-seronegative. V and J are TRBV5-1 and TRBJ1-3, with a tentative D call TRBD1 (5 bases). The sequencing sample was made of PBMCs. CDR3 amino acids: CASSLEGARGNTIYF. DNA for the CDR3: TGCGCCAGCAGCTTGGAAGGGGCGCGTGGAAACACCATATATTTT. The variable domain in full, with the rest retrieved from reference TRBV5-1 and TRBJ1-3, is KAGVTQTPRYLIKTRGQQVTLSCSPISGHRSVSWYQQTPGQGLQFLFEYFSETQRNKGNFPGRFSGRQFSNSRSEMNVSTLELGDSALYLCASSLEGARGNTIYFGEGSWLTVV.